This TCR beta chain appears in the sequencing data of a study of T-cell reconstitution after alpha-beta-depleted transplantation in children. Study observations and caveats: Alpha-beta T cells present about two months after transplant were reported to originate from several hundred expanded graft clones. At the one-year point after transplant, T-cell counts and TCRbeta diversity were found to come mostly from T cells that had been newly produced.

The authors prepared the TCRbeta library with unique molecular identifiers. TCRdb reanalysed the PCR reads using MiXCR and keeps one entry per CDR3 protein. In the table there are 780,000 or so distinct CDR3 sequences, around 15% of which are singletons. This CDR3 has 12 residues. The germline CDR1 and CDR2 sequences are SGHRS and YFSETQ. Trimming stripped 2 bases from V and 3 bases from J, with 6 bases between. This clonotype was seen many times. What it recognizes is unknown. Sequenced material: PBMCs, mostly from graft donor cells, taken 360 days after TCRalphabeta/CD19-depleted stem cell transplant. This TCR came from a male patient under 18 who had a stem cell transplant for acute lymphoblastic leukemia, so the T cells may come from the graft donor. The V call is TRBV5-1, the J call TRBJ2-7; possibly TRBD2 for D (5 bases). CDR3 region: CASSFDYYEQYF. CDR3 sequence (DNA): TGCGCCAGCAGCTTCGACTACTACGAGCAGTACTTC.